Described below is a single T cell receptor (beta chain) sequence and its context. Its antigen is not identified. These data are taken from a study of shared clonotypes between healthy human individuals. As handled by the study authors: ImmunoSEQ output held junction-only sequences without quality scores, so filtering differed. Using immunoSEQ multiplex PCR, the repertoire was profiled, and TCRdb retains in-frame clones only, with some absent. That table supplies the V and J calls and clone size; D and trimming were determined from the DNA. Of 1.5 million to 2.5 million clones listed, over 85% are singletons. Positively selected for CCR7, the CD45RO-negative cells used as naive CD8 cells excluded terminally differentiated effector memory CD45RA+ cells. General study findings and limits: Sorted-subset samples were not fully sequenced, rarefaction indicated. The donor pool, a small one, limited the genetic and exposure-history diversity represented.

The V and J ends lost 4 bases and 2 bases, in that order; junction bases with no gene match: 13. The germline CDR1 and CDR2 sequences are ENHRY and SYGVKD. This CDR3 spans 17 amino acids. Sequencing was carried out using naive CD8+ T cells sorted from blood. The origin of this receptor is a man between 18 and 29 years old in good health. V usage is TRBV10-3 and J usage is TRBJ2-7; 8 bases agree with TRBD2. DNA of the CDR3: TGTGCCATCAGTGGTGCTAGCGGGTACTTACCGACCTACGAGCAGTACTTC. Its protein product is CAISGASGYLPTYEQYF.